The clone carrying this TCR beta chain was seen a few times. Its antigen is undetermined. This sample is drawn from a study of T cell responses to AZD1222 COVID-19 vaccine. Overall study findings and caveats: Two AZD1222 doses significantly raised spike-specific TCR breadth and depth over controls. Researchers took repertoire samples only after the peak T cell response had come.

V lost 2 bases and J lost 4, with 11 bases in between. Germline V gene data show CDR1 as GTSNPN and CDR2 as SVGIG (reference sequence). This CDR3 contains 14 residues. TCRdb keeps only in-frame clones here, not all; method: immunoSEQ multiplex PCR. The table has more than 80,000 clones, around 88% seen once. The input for sequencing was peripheral blood, taken on day 0 of MenACWY control vaccination. The sequence was obtained from an adult in good health. The chain combines TRBV30 with TRBJ1-4, with D uncertain. CDR3 sequence: CAWSLGFGNEKLFF. CDR3 nucleotide sequence: TGTGCCTGGAGTTTGGGTTTCGGTAATGAAAAACTGTTTTTT.